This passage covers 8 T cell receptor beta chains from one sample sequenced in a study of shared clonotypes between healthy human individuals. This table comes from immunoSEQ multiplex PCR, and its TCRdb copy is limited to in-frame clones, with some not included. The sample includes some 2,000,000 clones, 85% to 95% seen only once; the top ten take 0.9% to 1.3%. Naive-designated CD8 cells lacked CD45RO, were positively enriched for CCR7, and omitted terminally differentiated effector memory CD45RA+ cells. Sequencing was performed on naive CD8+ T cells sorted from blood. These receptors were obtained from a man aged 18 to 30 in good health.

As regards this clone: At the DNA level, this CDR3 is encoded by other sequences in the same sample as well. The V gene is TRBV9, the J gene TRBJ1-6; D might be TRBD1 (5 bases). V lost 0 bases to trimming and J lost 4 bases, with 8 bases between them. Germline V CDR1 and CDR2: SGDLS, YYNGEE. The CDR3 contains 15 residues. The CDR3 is CASSVDGAYNSPLHF. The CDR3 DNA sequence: TGTGCCAGCAGCGTAGATGGGGCGTATAATTCACCCCTCCACTTT.

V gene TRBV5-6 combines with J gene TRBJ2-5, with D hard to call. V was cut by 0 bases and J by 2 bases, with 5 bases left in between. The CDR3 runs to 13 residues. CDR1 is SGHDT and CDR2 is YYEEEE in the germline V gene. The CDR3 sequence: CASSLERQETQYF. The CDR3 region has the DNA TGTGCCAGCAGCTTGGAACGGCAAGAGACCCAGTACTTC.

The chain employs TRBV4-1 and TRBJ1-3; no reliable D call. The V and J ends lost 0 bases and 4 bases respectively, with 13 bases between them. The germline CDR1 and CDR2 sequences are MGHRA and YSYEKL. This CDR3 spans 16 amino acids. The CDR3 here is CASSQEPDLVGNTIYF. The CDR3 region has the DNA TGCGCCAGCAGCCAAGAACCGGACCTCGTGGGAAACACCATATATTTT.

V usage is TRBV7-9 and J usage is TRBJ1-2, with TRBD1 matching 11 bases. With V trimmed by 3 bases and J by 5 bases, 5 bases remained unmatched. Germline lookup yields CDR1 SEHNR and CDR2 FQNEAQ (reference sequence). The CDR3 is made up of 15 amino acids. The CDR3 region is CASSFTDRGLYGYTF. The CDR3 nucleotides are TGTGCCAGCAGCTTCACGGACAGGGGGCTGTATGGCTACACCTTC.

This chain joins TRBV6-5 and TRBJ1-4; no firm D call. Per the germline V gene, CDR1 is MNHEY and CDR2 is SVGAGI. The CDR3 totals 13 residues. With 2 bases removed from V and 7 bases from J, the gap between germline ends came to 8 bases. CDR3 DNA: TGTGCCAGCAGTTACGTGGGTTTTGAAAAACTGTTTTTT. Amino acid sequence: CASSYVGFEKLFF.

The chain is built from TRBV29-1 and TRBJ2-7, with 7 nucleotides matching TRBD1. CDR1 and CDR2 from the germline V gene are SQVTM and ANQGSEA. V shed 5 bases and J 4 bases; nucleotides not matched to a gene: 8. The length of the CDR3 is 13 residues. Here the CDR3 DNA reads TGCAGCGTTTGGAAGGGGGCCGATTACGAGCAGTACTTC. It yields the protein CSVWKGADYEQYF.

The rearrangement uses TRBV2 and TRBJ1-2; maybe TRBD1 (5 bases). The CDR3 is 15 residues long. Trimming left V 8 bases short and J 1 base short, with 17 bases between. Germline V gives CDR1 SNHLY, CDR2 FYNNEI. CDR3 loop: CASGPVGEVNYGYTF. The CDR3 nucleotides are TGTGCCAGCGGCCCGGTGGGGGAGGTTAACTATGGCTACACCTTC.

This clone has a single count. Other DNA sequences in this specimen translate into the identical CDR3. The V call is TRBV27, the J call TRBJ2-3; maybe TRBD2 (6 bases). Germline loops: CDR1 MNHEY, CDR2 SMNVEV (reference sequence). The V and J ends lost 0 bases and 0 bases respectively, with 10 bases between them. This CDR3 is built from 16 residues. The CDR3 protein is CASSLSPGTSTDTQYF. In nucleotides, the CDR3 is TGTGCCAGCAGTTTATCCCCGGGGACTAGCACAGATACGCAGTATTTT.